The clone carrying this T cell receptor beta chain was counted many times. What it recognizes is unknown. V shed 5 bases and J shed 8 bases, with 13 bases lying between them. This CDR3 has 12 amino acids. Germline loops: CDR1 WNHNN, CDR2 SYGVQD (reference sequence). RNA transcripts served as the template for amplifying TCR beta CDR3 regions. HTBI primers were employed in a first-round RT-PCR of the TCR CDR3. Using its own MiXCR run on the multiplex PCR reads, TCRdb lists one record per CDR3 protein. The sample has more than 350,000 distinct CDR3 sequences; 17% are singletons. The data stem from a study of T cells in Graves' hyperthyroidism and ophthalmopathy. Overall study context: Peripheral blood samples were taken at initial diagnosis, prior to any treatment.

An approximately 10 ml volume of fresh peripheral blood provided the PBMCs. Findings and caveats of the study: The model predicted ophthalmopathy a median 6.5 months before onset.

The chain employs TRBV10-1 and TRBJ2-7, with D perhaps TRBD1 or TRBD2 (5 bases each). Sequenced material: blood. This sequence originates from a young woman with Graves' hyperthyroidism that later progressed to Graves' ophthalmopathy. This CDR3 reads CASSPGTGKQYF. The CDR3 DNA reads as TGCGCCAGCAGTCCAGGGACGGGAAAGCAGTACTTC.